Reported below is one T cell receptor (beta chain). With random hexamers, reverse transcription was performed on about 0.45 to 1 ug of RNA. TCRdb fed the immunoSEQ multiplex PCR reads into MiXCR, producing one record per CDR3 protein. The sample lists about 280,000 distinct CDR3 sequences; about 85% were seen once. This sample is part of a study of CD8 T cells in Susac syndrome. Negative magnetic isolation gave CD8+ and CD4+ cells; FACS enriched CD8+ TEMRA. This CDR3 has 15 residues. From germline, CDR1 is LNHDA and CDR2 SQIVND (reference sequence). Trimming cost V 6 bases and J 6 bases; bases outside gene matches: 9.

The receptor comes from a human donor with multiple sclerosis. Sequencing was performed on CD8+ T cells from PBMCs. V usage is TRBV19 and J usage is TRBJ1-4; TRBD1 matches 8 bases. The CDR3 coding sequence is TGTGCCAGTAGCCAAACAGGGGGATATCATGAAAAACTGTTTTTT. Amino acid sequence: CASSQTGGYHEKLFF.